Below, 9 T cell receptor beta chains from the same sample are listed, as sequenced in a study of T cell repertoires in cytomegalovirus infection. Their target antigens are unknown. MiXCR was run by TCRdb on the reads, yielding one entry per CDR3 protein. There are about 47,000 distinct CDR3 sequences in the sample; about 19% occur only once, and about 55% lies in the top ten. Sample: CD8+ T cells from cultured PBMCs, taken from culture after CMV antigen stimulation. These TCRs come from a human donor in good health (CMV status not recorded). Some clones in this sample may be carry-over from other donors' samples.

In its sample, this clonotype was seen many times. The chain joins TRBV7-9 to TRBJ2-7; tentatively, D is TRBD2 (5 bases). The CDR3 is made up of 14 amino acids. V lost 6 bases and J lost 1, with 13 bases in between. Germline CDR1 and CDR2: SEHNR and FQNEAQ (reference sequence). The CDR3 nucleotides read TGTGCCAGCAGACCGGGGTGGGGTTCCTACGAGCAGTACTTC. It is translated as CASRPGWGSYEQYF. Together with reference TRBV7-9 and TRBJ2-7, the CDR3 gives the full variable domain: DTGVSQNPRHKITKRGQNVTFRCDPISEHNRLYWYRQTLGQGPEFLTYFQNEAQLEKSRLLSDRFSAERPKGSFSTLEIQRTEQGDSAMYLCASRPGWGSYEQYFGPGTRLTVT.

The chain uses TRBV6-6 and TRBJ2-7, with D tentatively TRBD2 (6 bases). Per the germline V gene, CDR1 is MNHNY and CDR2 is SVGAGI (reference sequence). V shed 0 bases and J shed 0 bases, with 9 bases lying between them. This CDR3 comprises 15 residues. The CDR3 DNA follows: TGTGCCAGCAGTTACTCGGATAGCGGCTCCTACGAGCAGTACTTC. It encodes CASSYSDSGSYEQYF.

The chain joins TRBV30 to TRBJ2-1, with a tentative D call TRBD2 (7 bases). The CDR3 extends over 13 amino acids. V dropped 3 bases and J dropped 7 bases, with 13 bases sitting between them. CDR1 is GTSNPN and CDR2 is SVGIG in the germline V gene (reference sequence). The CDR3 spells CAWSYGGRNEQFF. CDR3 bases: TGTGCCTGGAGCTACGGGGGGCGGAATGAGCAGTTCTTC.

In DNA, the CDR3 is TGTGCCAGCAGTTTCGGGGGGAACAATGAGCAGTTCTTC. Translating gives CASSFGGNNEQFF. This chain uses TRBV12-3 or TRBV12-4 with TRBJ2-1, with 7 bases lining up with TRBD2. V trimming: 3 bases; J trimming: 5 bases; junction bases outside the gene matches: 1. There are 13 residues in the CDR3.

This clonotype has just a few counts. This chain's CDR3 is CASSAGTGGFSNTEAFF. The CDR3 coding sequence is TGCGCCAGCAGCGCCGGGACAGGGGGCTTCTCGAACACTGAAGCTTTCTTT. The genes are TRBV5-1 and TRBJ1-1; 12 bases line up with TRBD1. The junction had 8 bases not matched to a gene; V was cut back by 4 bases and J by 1 base. Looked up from germline, CDR1 is SGHRS and CDR2 is YFSETQ. CDR3 size: 17 residues.

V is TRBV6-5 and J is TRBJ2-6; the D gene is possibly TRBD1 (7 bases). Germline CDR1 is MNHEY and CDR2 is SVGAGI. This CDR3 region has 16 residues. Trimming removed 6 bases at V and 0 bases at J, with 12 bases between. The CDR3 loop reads CASRPQGGSGANVLTF. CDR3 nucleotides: TGTGCCAGCAGACCCCAGGGGGGCTCTGGGGCCAACGTCCTGACTTTC.

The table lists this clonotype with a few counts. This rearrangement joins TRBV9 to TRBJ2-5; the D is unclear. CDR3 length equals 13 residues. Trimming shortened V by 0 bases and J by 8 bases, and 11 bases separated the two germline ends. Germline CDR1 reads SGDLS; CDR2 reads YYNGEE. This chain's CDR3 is CASSVGRLATQYF. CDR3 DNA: TGTGCCAGCAGCGTAGGTAGACTCGCCACCCAGTACTTC. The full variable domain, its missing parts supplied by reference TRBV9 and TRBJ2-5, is DSGVTQTPKHLITATGQRVTLRCSPRSGDLSVYWYQQSLDQGLQFLIQYYNGEERAKGNILERFSAQQFPDLHSELNLSSLELGDSALYFCASSVGRLATQYFGPGTRLLVL.

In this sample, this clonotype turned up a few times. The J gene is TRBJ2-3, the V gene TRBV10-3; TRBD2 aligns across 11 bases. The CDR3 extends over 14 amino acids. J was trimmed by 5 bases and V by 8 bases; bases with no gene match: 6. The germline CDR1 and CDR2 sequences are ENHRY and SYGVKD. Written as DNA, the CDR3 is TGTGCCATCGAGAACGGACTAGCGGGAGATACGCAGTATTTT. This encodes CAIENGLAGDTQYF.

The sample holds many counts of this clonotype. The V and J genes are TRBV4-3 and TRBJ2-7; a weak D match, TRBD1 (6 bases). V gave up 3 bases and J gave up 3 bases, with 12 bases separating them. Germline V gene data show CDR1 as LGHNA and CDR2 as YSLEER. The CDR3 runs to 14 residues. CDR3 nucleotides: TGCGCCAGCAGCCAGGGCTCGACAGGCTACGAGCAGTACTTC. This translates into CASSQGSTGYEQYF.